The rows below give T cell receptor beta chains drawn from one sample of a study of T cells in Graves' hyperthyroidism and ophthalmopathy. MiXCR, applied by TCRdb to the multiplex PCR reads, yields one record per CDR3 protein. The sample contains around 33,000 distinct CDR3 sequences, 49% of which appear only once. The sequencing sample was made of blood. These receptors came from a woman aged 50 to 65 with Graves' hyperthyroidism that later progressed to Graves' ophthalmopathy. The CDR3 runs from the conserved cysteine through the conserved F or W. The order of the fields is J gene, V gene, CDR3 protein.

TRBJ1-4 | TRBV29-1 | CSVRLATGDYEKLFF
TRBJ1-2 | TRBV7-2 | CASSTDRGKRVYGYTF
TRBJ2-1 | TRBV11-2 | CASSDRRGGPNEQFF
TRBJ2-1 | TRBV7-3 | CASSIIAGGIYDEQFF
TRBJ2-5 | TRBV12-3/TRBV12-4 | CASSLLGGNQPQYF
TRBJ2-2 | TRBV29-1 | CSVEGPNRGELFF
TRBJ1-4 | TRBV5-5 | CASSPVRGEGEKLFF
TRBJ2-3 | TRBV7-6 | CASSLGTSGLLGQYF
TRBJ2-1 | TRBV18 | CASSPGSQLQQFF
TRBJ2-1 | TRBV9 | CASSVFMDRSNEQFF
TRBJ1-5 | TRBV5-1 | CASKEGGSNQPQHF
TRBJ1-5 | TRBV11-3 | CASSFAQNQPQHF
TRBJ1-4 | TRBV12-3/TRBV12-4 | CASSRSRGSNERLLF
TRBJ1-1 | TRBV19 | CASSTRGVTEAFF
TRBJ2-7 | TRBV10-3 | CAIRTTGDAGEQYF
TRBJ2-7 | TRBV12-1 | CAGRGQGYEQYF
TRBJ1-2 | TRBV7-7 | CASSLRREGYTF
TRBJ1-2 | TRBV20-1 | CSARAMNTKDYGYTF
TRBJ2-5 | TRBV20-1 | CGARAWETRYF
TRBJ2-7 | TRBV12-3/TRBV12-4 | CASSWGREWNEQYF
TRBJ2-6 | TRBV6-2/TRBV6-3 | CASQVAGYHVAGANVLTF